This T cell receptor (beta chain) was found in a study of shared clonotypes between healthy human individuals. Using immunoSEQ multiplex PCR, the repertoire was profiled, and TCRdb retains in-frame clones only, with some absent. The sample yields roughly 490,000 clones, around 80% seen once. From germline, CDR1 is SGHTA and CDR2 FQGNSA. V dropped 5 bases and J dropped 1 base, with 11 bases sitting between them. The length of the CDR3 is 14 residues. Sequencing input: PBMCs. This chain uses TRBV7-2 with TRBJ1-1, with D tentatively TRBD1 (6 bases). The sequence came from a woman in her 40s in good health. Some clones in this sample may be carry-over from other donors' samples. CDR3 sequence (DNA): TGTGCCAGCAGCCGATGGACAGAGAACACTGAAGCTTTCTTT. Translated: CASSRWTENTEAFF.